This T cell receptor (beta chain) was sequenced for a study of cytomegalovirus exposure and HLA in healthy donors (dated by TCRdb to about 2017). In terms of the full investigation: An earlier analysis of roughly 610 of the donors reported approximately 260 Gb of sequence data and around 100 million unique TCR beta sequences obtained from about 200 million T cells. Using immunosequencing, the study profiled T cell repertoires from around 670 subjects and related those repertoires to cytomegalovirus serostatus. The number of typed donors differed by locus: 629-630 for A, B, C, DRB1 and DQB1; about 520 for DQA1; 600 to 610 for DPA1; and 400 to 480 for DPB1. To study patterns of TCR occurrence, a later analysis re-analyzed previously published TCR beta repertoires from under 750 donors and added high-resolution HLA genotyping. The later analysis used no new phenotypic data to find candidate immune exposures, relying instead on TCR beta sequences and their occurrence across donors. HLA typing included class I and class II loci at four-digit resolution. Donor age, sex, ethnicity and CMV serostatus were compiled alongside the repertoire data. On average, 235,054 unique TCR beta nucleotide sequences were sequenced per donor among roughly 430 genotyped donors of the cohort, with around 19% of those sequences being non-productive. An earlier analysis of 587 of the donors applied high-throughput TCR beta sequencing to assess whether each TCR beta V gene segment acted as functional or pseudogenic. Every discovery cohort repertoire had been produced on one sequencing platform. In a later genetic analysis, genome-wide SNP genotypes for about 65% of the 666 donors were used, and that subset was treated as a discovery cohort. Among the roughly 380 genotyped donors, around 81% belonged to the genetic ancestry cluster associated with self-reported Caucasian donors. To predict cytomegalovirus infection status, the study combined high-throughput TCR immunosequencing, statistical association of individual TCRs with disease status, and machine learning. The study aimed to test whether signatures of past pathogen exposure could be identified by cataloging public T cell receptors. About 280 gigabases of sequencing data and approximately 85 million unique TCR sequences were included in an early release covering around 600 HLA-typed donors. Several DR-DQ haplotypes were treated as single units for association and clustering because of strong linkage in the cohort. In addition to the first cohort of 666 subjects, a separate validation cohort of 130 or so different subjects was used. The study at large found these results: Sequencing depth was assumed to be roughly uniform across donors in the presence/absence analyses, though that assumption may not hold. The 87-base-pair reads could not distinguish some IMGT-functional V segments, including TRBV6-2 and TRBV6-3, so those segments were excluded. It was suggested by the authors that the approach could potentially be generalized to other disease states and immunological phenotypes. This cohort had only TCR beta chains sequenced, and the lack of alpha or paired-chain data limited which features could be detected. A further reported finding was that TCR beta sequences accurately predicted the HLA-A and HLA-B alleles for most subjects in the first cohort. For the cohort, immune exposure information was limited to CMV serostatus. An earlier analysis of roughly 570 of the donors showed that most TCR beta V segments appeared in productive rearrangements either about 87% or about 30% of the time, which broadly matched IMGT annotations. In a later genetic analysis, fewer N-insertions in productive TCRs were reported among donors in an Asian-associated ancestry cluster than the approximately 670-donor mean. Because HLA typing was unavailable for some donors at each locus, only the typed subset was used in association tests. In a later analysis, HLA-associated TCR beta chains showed more clonal expansion and lower generation probabilities than non-associated chains that were equally common. A cluster of highly shared sequence variants was judged likely to be a technical artifact of the sequencing pipeline. In vitro tests confirmed that a few of the cytomegalovirus-associated TCR beta chains recognize cytomegalovirus antigens. In a later analysis, TCR association rates were found to vary across HLA loci, with the most associated TCRs seen for DRB1 alleles and the fewest for HLA-C alleles. A later analysis reported that several top co-occurrence clusters appeared linked to parvovirus B19, influenza, CMV and Epstein-Barr virus. Most CMV-associated TCR beta chains appeared to be HLA-restricted in a later analysis, and the HLA associations seemed to be driven largely by CMV exposure. In both the original and validation cohorts, the classifier was reported to diagnose cytomegalovirus status with high specificity and sensitivity. The earlier analysis of nearly 600 of the donors excluded fewer than 20 rarely observed V segments, including chromosome 9 orphons, because counts were too low. Correlated functional status among segregating V segments might be attributable to linkage disequilibrium, but an unknown experimental factor could not be ruled out. In a later analysis, around 17,000 TCR beta sequences were associated with specific HLA alleles at a false discovery rate of 0.05. V-gene and J-gene trimming of TCR beta chains was associated with a missense DCLRE1C variant in a later genetic analysis, and the association was replicated in an independent cohort. A total of roughly 160 TCR beta chains were listed by the study as associated with cytomegalovirus. Most TCR sequences were seen in very few donors, while some public TCRs were found in many individuals. Strong co-occurrence of HLA alleles, especially DR and DQ, made assigning TCR associations to individual alleles difficult.

Preparation of the library involved the immunoSEQ multiplex PCR assay. For the multiplex PCR, a mixture combining 60 forward primers for TCR Vbeta segments and 13 reverse primers for TCR Jbeta segments was used. The CDR3 region of rearranged TCR beta genes was amplified from genomic DNA by a multiplex PCR assay. Amplified TCR beta libraries were sequenced as 87-base-pair reads on the Illumina HiSeq System. As for the original processing: In a later analysis, some 80 million unique TCR beta chains were counted across the roughly 610 repertoires, and approximately 9.9 million of these chains were shared by at least two donors. Raw reads were error-corrected and collapsed into unique sequences by a nearest-neighbor algorithm in which closely related sequences were merged to remove PCR and sequencing errors. Alignment of CDR3 sequences to IMGT reference sequences was used to assign V, D and J gene segments. For a sequence to be retained, a match of at least six nucleotides to both a V gene segment and a J gene segment was required. Rearrangements were classified as productive when the CDR3 lacked stop codons and remained in frame with V and J, and all other rearrangements were classified as non-productive. Following IMGT convention, CDR3 was defined as the stretch from the second conserved V-encoded cysteine to the conserved J-encoded phenylalanine. In an earlier analysis of more than 550 of the donors, sequences lacking an unambiguous match to a single V gene segment were excluded. In an earlier analysis of 450 to 750 of the donors, a V segment was called functional when productive rearrangements were above 56.7%, and segregating when the standard deviation between donors exceeded 5%. To diagnose cytomegalovirus status from the catalog of TCR beta chain sequences, a statistical classification framework was built. In a later analysis, V and J genes were assigned by comparing TCR nucleotide sequences against IMGT/GENE-DB human TR gene sequences. Using the TCRdist pipeline, a later analysis assigned CDR3 sequences along with most-parsimonious VDJ recombination scenarios. In a later analysis, each TCR beta chain was defined by its CDR3 amino acid sequence together with its V-gene family, and reads lacking a unique V-gene family were excluded. In a later analysis, 500 to 650 highly shared, low-generation-probability nucleotide sequences were removed to address suspected cross-contamination and a sequencing artifact. In a later analysis, a clonal expansion index for each public chain was calculated from normalized within-repertoire ranks of inferred template counts. In a later analysis, generation probabilities were computed with a VDJ recombination model fitted to out-of-frame rearrangements, and the resulting probabilities were checked against IGoR. Hypergeometric tests were used in a later analysis to score TCR-TCR, TCR-HLA and TCR-CMV co-occurrence, with a repertoire-size bias correction applied to the TCR pairs. False discovery rates were estimated in a later analysis by permuting HLA or CMV assignments 20 times. In a later analysis, co-occurring TCRs were grouped with DBSCAN, and TCRdist sequence similarity was added when clustering was performed within HLA-allele-positive subsets. Repertoires with fewer than 30,000 or more than 120,000 public chains, plus five repertoires with anomalous nucleotide sharing, were excluded from co-occurrence clustering. TCRdb retrieved this table from immuneACCESS and kept in-frame rearrangements only. Not all clones are present; in checked studies, unresolved V genes account for under half, and no reason is known for the remainder. That table furnishes V, J and clone size, whereas the DNA furnished D and trimming. The sample data list about 37,000 clones, and about four fifths of these were observed just once. Clones ranked in the top ten supply about a tenth of the sample.

Unmatched junction bases come to 8, with V trimmed by 2 bases and J by 3 bases. The CDR3 contains 15 residues, cysteine and phenylalanine counted. Only the CDR3 part of the read is kept: 45 bases, read in frame from the first base. Looking up the germline V gene yields CDR1 SQVTM and CDR2 ANQGSEA. On this clone itself: The antigen it recognizes is unknown. There are no base qualities to consult, and no much larger clone falls within one base.

The cohort consisted of 666 healthy bone marrow donors. At the time of sampling, every cohort member was nominally healthy, though immune exposures that went unrecorded were likely present. The donor was CMV seronegative and belonged to the group of 350 to 400 seronegative cohort members. A peripheral blood sample was provided by each donor, and peripheral blood mononuclear cells were used for TCR beta sequencing. The Qiagen DNeasy Blood Extraction Kit was used to extract genomic DNA from the blood cell samples. The rearranged segments are TRBV29-1 and TRBJ1-2; TRBD1 matches 8 bases in the middle. The clonotype originates from a woman aged 40 to 50 in good health and CMV-seronegative. Sequencing input: PBMCs. The base sequence is TGCAGCGTTGAAATCGGGGCCAGGGGGCACTATGGCTACACCTTC. Translated, it gives CSVEIGARGHYGYTF. Reference TRBV29-1 and TRBJ1-2 genes cover what lies past the CDR3, so the full variable domain is SAVISQKPSRDICQRGTSLTIQCQVDSQVTMMFWYRQQPGQSLTLIATANQGSEATYESGFVIDKFPISRPNLTFSTLTVSNMSPEDSSIYLCSVEIGARGHYGYTFGSGTRLTVV.